The entry below describes one T cell receptor (beta chain). Its target is not known. The data belong to a study of shared clonotypes between healthy human individuals. Regarding the study as a whole: As a rule, naive subsets had a larger estimated richness than memory subsets.

Trimming took 5 bases from V and 3 from J; bases not matched to a gene: 9. The CDR3 is 15 residues long. Per germline, CDR1 SGHTA and CDR2 FQGNSA. Each replicate PCR on the sorted subsets used about 0.2 ug DNA (around 30,000 T cell genomes). Clones were sequenced by immunoSEQ multiplex PCR, and TCRdb holds only the in-frame ones, with some missing. This sample carries 950,000 to 1,100,000 clones, about 80% of them seen once, and the ten largest clones take approximately 1.3%. The sequence came from a man aged 18 to 35 in good health. Sequenced sample: memory CD4+ T cells sorted from blood. Stated subset: CD45RA-negative fraction. J is TRBJ1-2 and V is TRBV7-2; 7 bases match TRBD1. CDR3 amino acids: CASSLLGGSDYGYTF. CDR3 DNA sequence: TGTGCCAGCAGCCTTTTAGGGGGCTCGGACTATGGCTACACCTTC. The variable domain in full, with the rest retrieved from reference TRBV7-2 and TRBJ1-2, is GAGVSQSPSNKVTEKGKDVELRCDPISGHTALYWYRQSLGQGLEFLIYFQGNSAPDKSGLPSDRFSAERTGGSVSTLTIQRTQQEDSAVYLCASSLLGGSDYGYTFGSGTRLTVV.